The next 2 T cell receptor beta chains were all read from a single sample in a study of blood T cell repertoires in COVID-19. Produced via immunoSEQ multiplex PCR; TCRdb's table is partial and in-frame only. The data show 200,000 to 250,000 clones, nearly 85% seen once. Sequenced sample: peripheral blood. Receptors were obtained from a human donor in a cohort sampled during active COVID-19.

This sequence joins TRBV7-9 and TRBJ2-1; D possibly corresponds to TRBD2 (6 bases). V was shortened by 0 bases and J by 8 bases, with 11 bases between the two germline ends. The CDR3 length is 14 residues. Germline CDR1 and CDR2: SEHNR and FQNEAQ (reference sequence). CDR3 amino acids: CASSLAAGGYEQFF. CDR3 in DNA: TGTGCCAGCAGCTTAGCGGCCGGGGGATATGAGCAGTTCTTC. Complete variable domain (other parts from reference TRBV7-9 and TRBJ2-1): DTGVSQNPRHKITKRGQNVTFRCDPISEHNRLYWYRQTLGQGPEFLTYFQNEAQLEKSRLLSDRFSAERPKGSFSTLEIQRTEQGDSAMYLCASSLAAGGYEQFFGPGTRLTVL.

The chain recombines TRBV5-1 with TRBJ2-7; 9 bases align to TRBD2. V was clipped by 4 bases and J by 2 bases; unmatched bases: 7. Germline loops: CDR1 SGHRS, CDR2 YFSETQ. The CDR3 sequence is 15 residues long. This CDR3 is CASSDRTSAPYEQYF. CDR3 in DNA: TGCGCCAGCAGCGACCGGACTAGCGCTCCCTACGAGCAGTACTTC.